The T cell receptor beta chain under discussion was sequenced for a study of Graves' ophthalmopathy and Graves' hyperthyroidism. Points from the study as a whole: Ophthalmopathy and stable hyperthyroidism were discriminated by a 13-signature model, with roughly 86% sensitivity and 80% to 84% specificity. Most clonotypes expanded in thyroid above 0.001 frequency were present in blood too.

Among the exclusions were patients with other autoimmune diseases, uncontrolled infections, pregnancy or lactation. This clonotype showed up many times. Its specificity is unknown. V shed 3 bases and J 3 bases; nucleotides not matched to a gene: 4. The CDR3 totals 14 residues. Germline V gives CDR1 SGDLS, CDR2 YYNGEE. As the template, RNA transcripts were used to amplify TCR beta CDR3 regions. RT-PCR with HTBI primers came first, then second-round multiplex PCR. Using its own MiXCR run on the multiplex PCR reads, TCRdb lists one record per CDR3 protein. Found here are over a million distinct CDR3 sequences, less than 45% of them singletons; the top ten hold 8.5% to 14%.

The chain has TRBV9 and TRBJ1-1; 8 bases line up with TRBD1. The clonotype was recovered from an adult man with Graves' hyperthyroidism. Sequencing was carried out using peripheral blood or thyroid tissue (not recorded which). CDR3 residues: CASSAGGWDTEAFF. CDR3 nucleotides: TGTGCCAGCAGCGCAGGGGGCTGGGACACTGAAGCTTTCTTT.